The 5 T cell receptor beta chains reported below all come from one sample, sequenced in a study of spatial heterogeneity in lung cancer. Time point noted: sample taken at primary tumor resection. No cell sorting; template was whole RNA from tumor, lung tissue or PBMC. TCRdb used MiXCR to reprocess the 5' RACE reads, holding one entry per CDR3 protein. Altogether roughly 49,000 distinct CDR3 sequences are present, around 6.7% being singletons, with the ten largest covering about 3.1%. The sequencing here drew on PBMCs, taken at surgery. These receptors came from a female donor with early-stage non-small cell lung cancer.

Ten or more counts support this clonotype. V usage is TRBV6-2 or TRBV6-3 and J usage is TRBJ2-3; no clear D. Germline values: CDR1 MNHEY, CDR2 SVGEGT. Trimming took off 4 bases at V and 2 bases at J, with 10 bases between the two ends. This CDR3 contains 14 residues. The CDR3 protein is CASSFQLFTDTQYF. In DNA, the CDR3 is TGTGCCAGCAGTTTCCAGCTCTTCACAGATACGCAGTATTTT.

At least ten counts were recorded for this clonotype. The V call is TRBV28, the J call TRBJ1-1; 10 positions agree with TRBD1. Germline V lookup: CDR1 MDHEN, CDR2 SYDVKM. This CDR3 has 17 amino acids. Unmatched junction bases numbered 11, after V lost 2 bases and J lost 5 bases. The CDR3 DNA reads TGTGCCAGCAGTTTAGGAGGGACAGGGGCTTCGCGGACTGAAGCTTTCTTT. It specifies CASSLGGTGASRTEAFF.

On this clonotype itself: A read error is possible here, since a much larger clone lies one base away. V is TRBV3-1 and J is TRBJ2-7; possibly TRBD2 for D (6 bases). This CDR3 contains 12 residues. V was shortened by 6 bases and J by 3 bases, with 9 bases between the two germline ends. Germline lookup yields CDR1 LGHDT and CDR2 YNNKEL (reference sequence). As DNA, the CDR3 is TGTGCCAGCAGTCGGGACTTCTACGAGCAGTACTTC. It codes for CASSRDFYEQYF.

The gene calls are TRBV20-1 and TRBJ1-3; 8 nucleotides match TRBD1. Germline assignment: CDR1 DFQATT and CDR2 SNEGSKA (reference sequence). The CDR3 loop spans 15 amino acids. The junction had 6 bases not matched to a gene; V was cut back by 5 bases and J by 0 bases. For the CDR3, the DNA is TGCAGTGCTGACAGGGGCCCAGTCTCTGGAAACACCATATATTTT. As protein: CSADRGPVSGNTIYF.

This clonotype showed up many times. The rearrangement links TRBV11-2 to TRBJ1-1; D unclear. The CDR3 length is 13 residues. Looked up from germline, CDR1 is SGHAT and CDR2 is FQNNGV. Trimming cost V 8 bases and J 1 base, with 11 bases left between them. CDR3 nucleotides: TGTGCCAGCGGTGCGAGGGCGAACACTGAAGCTTTCTTT. This codes for CASGARANTEAFF.